These T cell receptor beta chains were read from a single sample in a study of CD8 T cells in ankylosing spondylitis. TCRdb re-derived calls from the 5' RACE reads in MiXCR, one entry per CDR3 protein. The sample includes 80,000 to 100,000 distinct CDR3 sequences, 8.8% of them seen just once. The sequencing sample was made of blood, either unsorted or a sorted T cell fraction (not recorded which). The receptor set was obtained from a male donor with ankylosing spondylitis or in good health (not recorded which). Each CDR3 is given with its conserved first and last residue. A D gene is named only where the DNA matches it firmly. Expanded clones are given a class, and other clones once, few, many or no size at all.

j_call	d_call	v_call	clone_size	cdr3_aa	cdr3_nt
TRBJ2-7	-	TRBV20-1	many	CSARQYEQYF	TGCAGTGCTAGACAGTACGAGCAGTACTTC
TRBJ1-1	-	TRBV5-1	few	CASSLAGVHTEAFF	TGCGCCAGCAGCTTGGCCGGGGTTCACACTGAAGCTTTCTTT
TRBJ2-7	-	TRBV2	many	CASRVPSHGEQYF	TGTGCCAGCAGGGTACCCAGCCACGGCGAGCAGTACTTC
TRBJ2-7	-	TRBV5-1	few	CASSLDRFAYEQYF	TGCGCCAGCAGCTTAGACAGGTTCGCCTACGAGCAGTACTTC
TRBJ2-7	-	TRBV5-1	many	CASTDFASYEQYF	TGCGCCAGCACGGACTTTGCCTCCTACGAGCAGTACTTC
TRBJ1-4	TRBD1	TRBV19	few	CASSNRDRGTNEKLFF	TGTGCCAGTAGTAACCGGGACAGGGGCACTAATGAAAAACTGTTTTTT
TRBJ2-1	-	TRBV18	many	CASSLTGGHNEQFF	TGTGCCAGCTCGCTAACCGGGGGGCATAATGAGCAGTTCTTC
TRBJ2-7	-	TRBV12-3/TRBV12-4	many	CASSLRGRQATYEQYF	TGTGCCAGCAGTTTGAGGGGCCGACAGGCGACCTACGAGCAGTACTTC
TRBJ2-5	-	TRBV27	many	CASSRGAGRPDEETQYF	TGTGCCAGCAGCCGCGGGGCGGGGAGGCCAGACGAAGAGACCCAGTACTTC
TRBJ2-3	TRBD2	TRBV12-3/TRBV12-4	many	CASSFELAGSTDTQYF	TGTGCCAGCAGTTTTGAACTAGCGGGGTCCACAGATACGCAGTATTTT
TRBJ2-1	-	TRBV1	few	CTSSRIPGLAGAHNEQFF	TGCACCAGCAGCCGAATTCCGGGACTAGCGGGGGCGCACAATGAGCAGTTCTTC
TRBJ1-1	-	TRBV7-8	many	CASSLAREAFF	TGTGCCAGCAGCTTAGCAAGAGAGGCTTTCTTT
TRBJ1-6	-	TRBV20-1	medium-sized	CSARGGGIYNSPLHF	TGCAGTGCTAGAGGAGGAGGTATCTATAATTCACCCCTCCACTTT
TRBJ2-7	TRBD2	TRBV20-1	-	CSALRTSGATYEQYF	TGCAGTGCTCTCAGGACTAGCGGGGCCACCTACGAGCAGTACTTC
TRBJ2-7	TRBD2	TRBV5-4	few	CASSFGGGGYEQYF	TGTGCCAGCAGCTTCGGGGGGGGCGGGTACGAGCAGTACTTC
TRBJ2-5	TRBD1	TRBV7-6	many	CASSSRQGPQETQYF	TGTGCCAGCAGCTCCAGACAGGGCCCCCAAGAGACCCAGTACTTC
TRBJ2-1	-	TRBV7-6	-	CASSLMTGPGVNEQFF	TGTGCCAGCAGCCTAATGACAGGACCAGGGGTCAATGAGCAGTTCTTC
TRBJ2-1	TRBD2	TRBV20-1	many	CSATVLAGGAYNEQFF	TGCAGTGCCACAGTTCTAGCGGGGGGCGCCTACAATGAGCAGTTCTTC
TRBJ2-5	TRBD1	TRBV24-1	few	CATSAKPGQGTETQYF	TGTGCCACCAGTGCTAAGCCGGGACAGGGAACGGAGACCCAGTACTTC
TRBJ2-3	-	TRBV5-1	many	CASSLFSGPSDTQYF	TGCGCCAGCAGCTTGTTCAGTGGTCCCTCAGATACGCAGTATTTT
TRBJ1-6	-	TRBV20-1	many	CSARDWGPTTYNSPLHF	TGCAGTGCTAGAGATTGGGGACCGACCACATATAATTCACCCCTCCACTTT
TRBJ2-1	-	TRBV7-6	many	CASGVTLYNEQFF	TGTGCCAGCGGAGTTACTCTTTACAATGAGCAGTTCTTC
TRBJ1-5	-	TRBV7-9	many	CASSLGAASNQPQHF	TGTGCCAGCAGCTTAGGGGCAGCTAGCAATCAGCCCCAGCATTTT
TRBJ2-5	-	TRBV5-1	many	CASSLGASSGTQYF	TGCGCCAGCAGCTTGGGCGCTTCCTCGGGGACCCAGTACTTC
TRBJ1-5	-	TRBV15	many	CATTTGDQPQHF	TGTGCCACCACCACTGGGGATCAGCCCCAGCATTTT
TRBJ2-6	TRBD1	TRBV12-3/TRBV12-4	few	CASTPDRAPGANVLTF	TGTGCCAGCACCCCAGACAGGGCCCCTGGGGCCAACGTCCTGACTTTC
TRBJ1-1	-	TRBV5-1	many	CASSSAALQGFVVEAFF	TGCGCCAGCAGCTCTGCGGCCCTACAGGGATTCGTGGTTGAAGCTTTCTTT
TRBJ1-3	TRBD1	TRBV29-1	many	CSVPGTGLAGNTIYF	TGCAGCGTGCCCGGGACAGGGCTTGCTGGAAACACCATATATTTT
TRBJ2-2	-	TRBV7-2	-	CASSSLALGTGELFF	TGTGCCAGCAGCAGTCTGGCATTGGGAACCGGGGAGCTGTTTTTT
TRBJ1-1	TRBD1	TRBV5-1	many	CASSGGTANTEAFF	TGCGCCAGCAGCGGCGGGACAGCGAACACTGAAGCTTTCTTT
TRBJ2-7	TRBD1	TRBV2	many	CASSAGQASYEQYF	TGTGCCAGCAGTGCAGGACAGGCTTCCTACGAGCAGTACTTC
TRBJ2-1	-	TRBV12-3/TRBV12-4	many	CASRWNAPGEQFF	TGTGCCAGCAGGTGGAACGCGCCGGGAGAGCAGTTCTTC
TRBJ1-1	-	TRBV6-5	many	CASSYAAGANTEAFF	TGTGCCAGCAGTTACGCGGCAGGCGCTAACACTGAAGCTTTCTTT
TRBJ2-7	-	TRBV12-3/TRBV12-4	many	CASSFGYEQYF	TGTGCCAGCAGTTTCGGCTACGAGCAGTACTTC
TRBJ2-4	TRBD1	TRBV7-2	many	CASSLPGTGKYF	TGTGCCAGCAGCTTGCCCGGGACAGGGAAGTACTTC
TRBJ1-1	-	TRBV12-3/TRBV12-4	many	CASSSIGLGVGNTEAFF	TGTGCCAGCAGTTCGATTGGTCTGGGGGTTGGCAACACTGAAGCTTTCTTT
TRBJ2-5	-	TRBV20-1	many	CSAIPPGGWGETQYF	TGCAGTGCTATCCCCCCCGGCGGTTGGGGGGAGACCCAGTACTTC
TRBJ2-7	TRBD1	TRBV4-1	-	CASSPKAGQGTYEQYF	TGCGCCAGCAGCCCAAAGGCGGGACAGGGAACCTACGAGCAGTACTTC
TRBJ2-5	TRBD2	TRBV28	few	CASRLGTSFLETQYF	TGTGCCAGCAGGCTCGGGACTAGTTTTCTTGAGACCCAGTACTTC
TRBJ2-7	-	TRBV15	many	CASGPKTYEQYF	TGTGCCAGTGGTCCCAAAACCTACGAGCAGTACTTC
TRBJ1-5	TRBD1	TRBV6-5	many	CASSTQGLGQPQHF	TGTGCCAGCAGTACACAGGGGTTGGGTCAGCCCCAGCATTTT